This is a list of T cell receptor beta chains from one sample in a study of blood T cell repertoires in COVID-19. Profiled with immunoSEQ multiplex PCR; TCRdb holds only in-frame clones, not every one. The sample yields approximately 270,000 clones, 75% to 90% seen once. Specimen: peripheral blood. The receptors were gathered from a man aged 25 to 40 with acute or convalescent COVID-19. Each CDR3 is given with its conserved first and last residue. D genes are given only for firm matches. Where a row states a size, it is once, few, many or the class of an expanded clone; other rows omit it.

NA NA TRBJ1-6 TRBV10-2 CASRSDSPLHF TGCGCCAGCAGATCTGATTCACCCCTCCACTTT
TRBD2 once TRBJ2-7 TRBV30 CAWSSKGTSGTYEQYF TGTGCCTGGAGTTCGAAAGGGACTAGCGGGACCTACGAGCAGTACTTC
NA NA TRBJ2-3 TRBV18 CASSPPSQADTQYF TGTGCCAGCTCACCCCCCTCACAGGCAGATACGCAGTATTTT
NA NA TRBJ2-3 TRBV5-1 CASSLALGGLNTDTQYF TGCGCCAGCAGCTTGGCCTTGGGGGGGCTAAACACAGATACGCAGTATTTT
TRBD1 NA TRBJ1-6 TRBV14 CASSQVKGQGSPLHF TGTGCCAGCAGCCAAGTAAAGGGACAGGGCTCACCCCTCCACTTT
NA NA TRBJ1-6 TRBV19 CASSPRAEHYNSPLHF TGTGCCAGTAGTCCCCGCGCGGAGCACTATAATTCACCCCTCCACTTT
NA NA TRBJ2-3 TRBV6-5 CASTLTPFGSDTQYF TGTGCCAGCACCTTGACTCCCTTCGGCTCAGATACGCAGTATTTT
NA NA TRBJ1-5 TRBV3-1/TRBV3-2 CASSQDRSQPQHF TGTGCCAGCAGCCAAGATAGATCGCAGCCCCAGCATTTT
NA NA TRBJ2-7 TRBV28 CASSLGGQPYEQYF TGTGCCAGCAGTCTGGGGGGACAGCCCTACGAGCAGTACTTC
TRBD2 NA TRBJ2-1 TRBV19 CASSTYYPGLAGVLEQFF TGTGCCAGTAGTACCTATTATCCGGGACTAGCGGGAGTACTTGAGCAGTTCTTC
NA NA TRBJ2-5 TRBV29-1 CSVEDYEAPRSLYQETQYF TGCAGCGTTGAAGATTACGAGGCGCCTCGATCTTTGTACCAAGAGACCCAGTACTTC
TRBD1 NA TRBJ1-5 TRBV30 CAWSVGTGGQPQHF TGTGCCTGGAGTGTGGGGACAGGGGGACAGCCCCAGCATTTT
NA NA TRBJ2-2 TRBV30 CAWSVGGPNTGELFF TGTGCCTGGAGTGTCGGGGGGCCGAACACCGGGGAGCTGTTTTTT
NA NA TRBJ1-5 TRBV19 CASSTRHLNSNQPQHF TGTGCCAGTAGTACGCGACACCTTAATAGCAATCAGCCCCAGCATTTT
NA NA TRBJ1-1 TRBV19 CASSPDRPRRTEAFF TGTGCCAGTAGCCCGGACAGACCTCGAAGGACTGAAGCTTTCTTT
TRBD1 NA TRBJ1-1 TRBV28 CASLQGSATEAFF TGTGCCAGCCTACAGGGGTCGGCCACTGAAGCTTTCTTT
TRBD1 NA TRBJ1-2 TRBV24-1 CATSTDRGVAGYGYTF TGTGCCACCAGTACAGACAGGGGAGTGGCGGGCTATGGCTACACCTTC
TRBD1 NA TRBJ1-3 TRBV3-1/TRBV3-2 CASSQPHVTGGGGTIYF TGTGCCAGCAGCCAACCACACGTGACAGGGGGAGGTGGCACCATATATTTT
NA NA TRBJ2-7 TRBV24-1 CATTGGKGQINRFSYEQYF TGTGCCACCACCGGGGGAAAGGGACAGATTAATCGCTTTTCCTACGAGCAGTACTTC
NA NA TRBJ1-5 TRBV28 CASSLTSGFSNQPQHF TGTGCCAGCAGTTTAACCTCAGGTTTTAGCAATCAGCCCCAGCATTTT
NA NA TRBJ2-1 TRBV5-1 CASSLGPLTGWFF TGCGCCAGCAGCTTGGGTCCCCTCACGGGGTGGTTCTTC
TRBD2 NA TRBJ2-1 TRBV3-1/TRBV3-2 CASSPLSSGGAVEQFF TGTGCCAGCAGCCCGCTGAGCAGCGGGGGGGCCGTTGAGCAGTTCTTC
NA NA TRBJ1-2 TRBV21-1 CASSSVKEGVTGRNGYTF TGTGCCAGCAGCAGCGTAAAAGAGGGCGTAACCGGGCGCAATGGCTACACCTTC
NA NA TRBJ2-6 TRBV28 CASRYRLSGANVLTF TGTGCCAGCAGATACAGGTTATCTGGGGCCAACGTCCTGACTTTC
NA NA TRBJ2-1 TRBV5-6 CASSPTVYNEQFF TGTGCCAGCAGCCCCACGGTATACAATGAGCAGTTCTTC
TRBD2 NA TRBJ2-3 TRBV30 CAWSGSGRATDTQYF TGTGCCTGGAGTGGTAGCGGGAGGGCCACAGATACGCAGTATTTT
NA NA TRBJ1-2 TRBV1 CTSSRGGPNYGYTF TGCACCAGCAGCCGGGGCGGTCCTAACTATGGCTACACCTTC
NA NA TRBJ1-2 TRBV6-1 CASSEALGHYGYTF TGTGCCAGCAGTGAAGCGCTGGGGCACTATGGCTACACCTTC
NA few TRBJ1-6 TRBV5-6 CASSLTPRADNSPLHF TGTGCCAGCAGCTTGACTCCGCGGGCGGATAATTCACCCCTCCACTTT
TRBD1 NA TRBJ1-5 TRBV28 CASLQGIKQPQHF TGTGCCAGTCTACAGGGGATAAAACAGCCCCAGCATTTT
NA once TRBJ1-5 TRBV30 CAWSPGDYPNQPQHF TGTGCCTGGAGTCCGGGGGACTACCCCAATCAGCCCCAGCATTTT
NA once TRBJ2-7 TRBV19 CASSIGQFYEQYF TGTGCCAGTAGTATAGGACAGTTCTACGAGCAGTACTTC
NA NA TRBJ1-2 TRBV23-1 CASSQSCRTNYYGYTF TGCGCCAGCAGTCAATCGTGTAGGACAAACTATTATGGCTACACCTTC
TRBD2 NA TRBJ2-1 TRBV5-6 CASSLVPGGGEQFF TGTGCCAGCAGCTTGGTCCCGGGGGGAGGCGAGCAGTTCTTC
TRBD1 NA TRBJ1-2 TRBV28 CASSSTGEGYGYTF TGTGCCAGCAGTTCAACAGGGGAAGGGTATGGCTACACCTTC